This TCR beta chain came from a study of cytomegalovirus exposure and HLA in healthy donors. Overall study: The approximately 130 validation repertoires and the approximately 690 first-cohort repertoires shared a platform, a later analysis reported. Study outcomes and limitations: The study recorded about 160 TCR beta chains that were cytomegalovirus-associated. Most TCR sequences were uncommon, yet certain public TCRs appeared in many donors. In vitro checks showed that a few CMV-associated chains really do target CMV antigens.

TCRdb's copy holds only in-frame clones and misses some; the assay was immunoSEQ multiplex PCR. Of 250,000 to 400,000 clones detected, approximately 85% appear once; the ten largest clones hold around 0.96%. About this clone: Its specificity is not known.

Sequencing input: PBMCs. This TCR was recovered from a man aged 25 to 40 in good health and CMV-seronegative.

The CDR3 region is CASSQVFPGSHEQYF. CDR3 coding DNA: TGCGCCAGCAGCCAAGTATTCCCAGGGTCCCACGAGCAGTACTTC. The rearrangement links TRBV4-1 to TRBJ2-7; maybe TRBD1 (5 bases). Trimming shortened V by 1 base and J by 5 bases, and 15 bases separated the two germline ends. CDR3 length: 15 residues. CDR1 and CDR2 from the germline V gene are MGHRA and YSYEKL.